The clone carrying this T cell receptor beta chain has only a few counts. A single record per CDR3 protein comes from TCRdb applying MiXCR to the 5' RACE reads. The data contain about 96,000 distinct CDR3 sequences, 15% to 20% of them singletons. This entry belongs to a study of T cells of healthy individuals. This sequence originates from a human donor in good health.

CDR3 sequence reads: CASSLSWAGAENEQFF. In DNA, the CDR3 is TGTGCCAGCAGTTTATCGTGGGCAGGGGCTGAGAATGAGCAGTTCTTC. The rearrangement uses TRBV27 and TRBJ2-1, with a tentative D call TRBD1 (6 bases). From germline, CDR1 is MNHEY and CDR2 SMNVEV (reference sequence). Trimming left V 0 bases short and J 7 bases short, with 16 bases between. The CDR3 has 16 residues.